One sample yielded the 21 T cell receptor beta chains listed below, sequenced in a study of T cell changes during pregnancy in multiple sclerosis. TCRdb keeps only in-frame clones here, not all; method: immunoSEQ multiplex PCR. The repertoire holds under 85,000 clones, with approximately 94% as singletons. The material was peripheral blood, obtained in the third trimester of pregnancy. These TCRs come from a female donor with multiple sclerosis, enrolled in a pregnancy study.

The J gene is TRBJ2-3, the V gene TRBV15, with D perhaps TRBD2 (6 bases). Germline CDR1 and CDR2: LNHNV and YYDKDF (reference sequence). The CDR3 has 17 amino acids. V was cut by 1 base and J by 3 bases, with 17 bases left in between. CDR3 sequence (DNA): TGTGCCACCAGCAGAGGGGGTAGCGCGGGGAGGACAGATACGCAGTATTTT. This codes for CATSRGGSAGRTDTQYF.

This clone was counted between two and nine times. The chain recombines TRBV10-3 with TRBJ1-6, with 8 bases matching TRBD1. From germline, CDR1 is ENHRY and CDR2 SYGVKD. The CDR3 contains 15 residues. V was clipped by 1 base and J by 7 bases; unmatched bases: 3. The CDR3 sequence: CAISELSGGNSPLHF. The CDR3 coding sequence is TGTGCCATCAGTGAGTTATCAGGGGGCAATTCACCCCTCCACTTT.

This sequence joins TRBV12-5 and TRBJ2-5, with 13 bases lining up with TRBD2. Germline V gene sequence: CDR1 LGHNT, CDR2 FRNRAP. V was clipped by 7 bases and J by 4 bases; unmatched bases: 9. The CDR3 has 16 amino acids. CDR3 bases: TGTGCTAGTGCCCGACTAGCGGGGGGTATTGGAGAGACCCAGTACTTC. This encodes CASARLAGGIGETQYF. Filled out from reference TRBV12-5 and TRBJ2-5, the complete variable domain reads DARVTQTPRHKVTEMGQEVTMRCQPILGHNTVFWYRQTMMQGLELLAYFRNRAPLDDSGMPKDRFSAEMPDATLATLKIQPSEPRDSAVYFCASARLAGGIGETQYFGPGTRLLVL.

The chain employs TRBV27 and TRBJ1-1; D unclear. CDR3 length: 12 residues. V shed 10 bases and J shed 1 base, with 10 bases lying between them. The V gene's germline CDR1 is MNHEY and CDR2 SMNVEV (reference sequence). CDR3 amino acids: CATRRANTEAFF. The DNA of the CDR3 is TGTGCCACCCGGAGGGCGAACACTGAAGCTTTCTTT.

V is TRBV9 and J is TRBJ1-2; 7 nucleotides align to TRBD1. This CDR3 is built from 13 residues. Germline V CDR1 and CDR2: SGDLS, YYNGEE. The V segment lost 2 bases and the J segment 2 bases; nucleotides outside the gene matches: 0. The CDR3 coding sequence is TGTGCCAGCAGCGTGGACAGGAACTATGGCTACACCTTC. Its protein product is CASSVDRNYGYTF.

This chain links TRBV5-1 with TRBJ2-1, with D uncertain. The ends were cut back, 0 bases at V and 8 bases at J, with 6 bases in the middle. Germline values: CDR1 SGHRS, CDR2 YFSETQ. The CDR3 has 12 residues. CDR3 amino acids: CASSLVRDEQFF. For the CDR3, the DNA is TGCGCCAGCAGCTTGGTTCGGGATGAGCAGTTCTTC.

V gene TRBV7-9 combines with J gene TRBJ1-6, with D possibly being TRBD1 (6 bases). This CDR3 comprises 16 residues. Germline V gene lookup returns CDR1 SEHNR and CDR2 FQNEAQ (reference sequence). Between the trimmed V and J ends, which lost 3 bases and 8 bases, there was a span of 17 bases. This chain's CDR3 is CASSFAQGLFYSPLHF. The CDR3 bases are TGTGCCAGCAGCTTCGCTCAGGGGTTATTTTATTCACCCCTCCACTTT.

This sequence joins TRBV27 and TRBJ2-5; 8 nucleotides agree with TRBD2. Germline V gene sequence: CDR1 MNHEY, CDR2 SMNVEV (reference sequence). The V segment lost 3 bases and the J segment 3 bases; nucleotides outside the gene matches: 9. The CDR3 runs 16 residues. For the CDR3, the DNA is TGTGCCAGCAGTTTTATCGCGGGACTAGAGAAAGAGACCCAGTACTTC. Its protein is CASSFIAGLEKETQYF.

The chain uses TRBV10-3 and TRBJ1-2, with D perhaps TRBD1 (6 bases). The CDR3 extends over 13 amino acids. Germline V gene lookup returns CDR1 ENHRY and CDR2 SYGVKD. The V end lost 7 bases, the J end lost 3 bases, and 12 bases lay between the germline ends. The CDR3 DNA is TGTGCCATCACCGGCCAGGGGCACTATGGCTACACCTTC. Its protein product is CAITGQGHYGYTF.

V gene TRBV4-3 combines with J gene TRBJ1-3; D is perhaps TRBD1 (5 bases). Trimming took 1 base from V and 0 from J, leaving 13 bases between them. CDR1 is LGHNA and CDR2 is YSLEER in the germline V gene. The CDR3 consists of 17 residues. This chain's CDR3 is CASSQVLETVSGNTIYF. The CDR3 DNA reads TGCGCCAGCAGCCAAGTATTAGAGACAGTCTCTGGAAACACCATATATTTT.

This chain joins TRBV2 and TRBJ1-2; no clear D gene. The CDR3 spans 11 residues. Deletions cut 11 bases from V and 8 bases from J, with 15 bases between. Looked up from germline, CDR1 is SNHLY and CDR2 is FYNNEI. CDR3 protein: CAGGEVVGYTF. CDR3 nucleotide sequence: TGTGCCGGTGGGGAGGTAGTGGGCTACACCTTC. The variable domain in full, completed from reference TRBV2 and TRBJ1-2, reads EPEVTQTPSHQVTQMGQEVILRCVPISNHLYFYWYRQILGQKVEFLVSFYNNEISEKSEIFDDQFSVERPDGSNFTLKIRSTKLEDSAMYFCAGGEVVGYTFGSGTRLTVV.

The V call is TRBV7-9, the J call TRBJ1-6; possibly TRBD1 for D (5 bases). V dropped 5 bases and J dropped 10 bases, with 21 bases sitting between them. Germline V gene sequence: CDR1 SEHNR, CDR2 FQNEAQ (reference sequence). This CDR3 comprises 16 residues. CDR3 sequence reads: CASSQSGREGLSPLHF. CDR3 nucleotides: TGTGCCAGCAGCCAATCAGGGAGGGAGGGTTTATCACCCCTCCACTTT.

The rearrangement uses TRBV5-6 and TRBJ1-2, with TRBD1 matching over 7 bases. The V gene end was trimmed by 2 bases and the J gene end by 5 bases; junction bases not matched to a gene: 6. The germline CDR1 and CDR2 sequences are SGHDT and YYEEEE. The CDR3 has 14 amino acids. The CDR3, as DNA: TGTGCCAGCAGCTTCGGGACAGCCACTTATGGCTACACCTTC. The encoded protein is CASSFGTATYGYTF.

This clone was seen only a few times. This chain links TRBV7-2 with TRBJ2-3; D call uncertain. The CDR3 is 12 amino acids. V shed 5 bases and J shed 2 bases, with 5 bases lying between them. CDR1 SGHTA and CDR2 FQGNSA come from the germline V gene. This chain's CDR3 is CASSPNTDTQYF. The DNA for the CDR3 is TGTGCCAGCAGCCCCAACACAGATACGCAGTATTTT. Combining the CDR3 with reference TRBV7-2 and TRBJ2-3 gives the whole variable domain GAGVSQSPSNKVTEKGKDVELRCDPISGHTALYWYRQSLGQGLEFLIYFQGNSAPDKSGLPSDRFSAERTGGSVSTLTIQRTQQEDSAVYLCASSPNTDTQYFGPGTRLTVL.

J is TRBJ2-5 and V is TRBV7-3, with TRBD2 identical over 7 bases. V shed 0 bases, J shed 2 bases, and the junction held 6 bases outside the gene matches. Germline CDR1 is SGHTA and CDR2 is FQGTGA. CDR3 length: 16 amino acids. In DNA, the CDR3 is TGTGCCAGCAGCTTAACTGGGCTAGCGGCTCAAGAGACCCAGTACTTC. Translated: CASSLTGLAAQETQYF.

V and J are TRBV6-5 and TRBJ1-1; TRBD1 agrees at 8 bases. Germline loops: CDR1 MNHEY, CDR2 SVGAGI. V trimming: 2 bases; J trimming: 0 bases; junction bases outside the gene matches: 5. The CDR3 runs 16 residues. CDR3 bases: TGTGCCAGCAGTTACCCGACAGGGGCGGTGAACACTGAAGCTTTCTTT. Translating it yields CASSYPTGAVNTEAFF.

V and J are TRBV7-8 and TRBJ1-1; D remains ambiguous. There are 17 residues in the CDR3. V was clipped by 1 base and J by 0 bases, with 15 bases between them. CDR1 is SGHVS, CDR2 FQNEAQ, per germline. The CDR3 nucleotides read TGTGCCAGCAGCTTAGTAGGTGGGCAGAGCATGAACACTGAAGCTTTCTTT. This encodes CASSLVGGQSMNTEAFF.

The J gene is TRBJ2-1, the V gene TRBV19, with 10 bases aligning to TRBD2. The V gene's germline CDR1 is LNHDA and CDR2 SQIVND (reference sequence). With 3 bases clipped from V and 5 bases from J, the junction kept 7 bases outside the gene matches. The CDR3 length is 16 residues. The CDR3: CASSITPLAGDNEQFF. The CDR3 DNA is TGTGCCAGTAGTATTACCCCGCTAGCGGGGGACAATGAGCAGTTCTTC.

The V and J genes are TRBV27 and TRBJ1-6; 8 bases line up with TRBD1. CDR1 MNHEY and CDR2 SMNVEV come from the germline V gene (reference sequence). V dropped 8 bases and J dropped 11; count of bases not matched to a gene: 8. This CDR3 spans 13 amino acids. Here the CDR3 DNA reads TGTGCCAGCCAAGGACAGGGCCGGCCACCCCTCCACTTT. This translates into CASQGQGRPPLHF.

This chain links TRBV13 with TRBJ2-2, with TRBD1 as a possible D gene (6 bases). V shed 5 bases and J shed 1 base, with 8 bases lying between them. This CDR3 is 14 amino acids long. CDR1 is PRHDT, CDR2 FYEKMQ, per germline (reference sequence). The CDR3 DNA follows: TGTGCCAGCAGCGAACAGGGGAACACCGGGGAGCTGTTTTTT. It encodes CASSEQGNTGELFF. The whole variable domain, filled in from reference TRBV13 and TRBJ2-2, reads AAGVIQSPRHLIKEKRETATLKCYPIPRHDTVYWYQQGPGQDPQFLISFYEKMQSDKGSIPDRFSAQQFSDYHSELNMSSLELGDSALYFCASSEQGNTGELFFGEGSRLTVL.

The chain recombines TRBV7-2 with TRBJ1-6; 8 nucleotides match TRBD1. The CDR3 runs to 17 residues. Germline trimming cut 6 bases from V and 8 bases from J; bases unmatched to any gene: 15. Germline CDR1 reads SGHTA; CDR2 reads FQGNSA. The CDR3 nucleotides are TGTGCCAGCAGTCAAGGATGGAACAGGGGGGGAGATTCACCCCTCCACTTT. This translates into CASSQGWNRGGDSPLHF.